The clone carrying this T cell receptor beta chain was seen a handful of times. This sample is drawn from a study of blood T cells in healthy people across ages. Sample-barcoded 5' priming and a J-beta primer mix drove a second PCR of about 7 to 12 cycles. A single record per CDR3 protein comes from TCRdb applying MiXCR to the 5' RACE reads. Altogether more than 650,000 distinct CDR3 sequences are present, roughly 26% being singletons, with the ten largest covering about 3%. The CDR3 length is 14 residues. In germline, CDR1 is KGHDR, CDR2 SFDVKD. The same data also contributed to another study, on T cells of mothers and their children. Per that study: All donors were healthy and Caucasian; they were a few mothers and their six children. Added by the second PCR's M1S primer were sample barcodes and 2-4 random nucleotides. Sequencing returned over 8 million TCR beta CDR3 reads per mother and about 3 million per child.

The rearrangement links TRBV24-1 to TRBJ2-5; no definite D call. The J call may be faulty, since TRBJ2-1 better matches the DNA end. The specimen was blood. This receptor was obtained from a boy aged 10-17 years in good health. The CDR3 nucleotides are TGTGCCACCAGTGATTTAAAGGGTTCGGATGAGCAGTTCTTC. Its protein is CATSDLKGSDEQFF.